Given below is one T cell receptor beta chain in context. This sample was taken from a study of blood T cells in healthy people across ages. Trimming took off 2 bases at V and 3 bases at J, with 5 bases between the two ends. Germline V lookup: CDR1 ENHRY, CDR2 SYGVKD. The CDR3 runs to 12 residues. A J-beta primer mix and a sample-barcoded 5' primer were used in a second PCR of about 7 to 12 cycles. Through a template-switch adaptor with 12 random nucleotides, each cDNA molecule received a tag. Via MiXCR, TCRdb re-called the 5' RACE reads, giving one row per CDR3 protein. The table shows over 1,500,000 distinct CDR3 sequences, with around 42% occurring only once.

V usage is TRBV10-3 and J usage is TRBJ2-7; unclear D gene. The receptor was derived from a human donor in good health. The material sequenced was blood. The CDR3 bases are TGTGCCATCAGTGAGGCCAGCTACGAGCAGTACTTC. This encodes CAISEASYEQYF.